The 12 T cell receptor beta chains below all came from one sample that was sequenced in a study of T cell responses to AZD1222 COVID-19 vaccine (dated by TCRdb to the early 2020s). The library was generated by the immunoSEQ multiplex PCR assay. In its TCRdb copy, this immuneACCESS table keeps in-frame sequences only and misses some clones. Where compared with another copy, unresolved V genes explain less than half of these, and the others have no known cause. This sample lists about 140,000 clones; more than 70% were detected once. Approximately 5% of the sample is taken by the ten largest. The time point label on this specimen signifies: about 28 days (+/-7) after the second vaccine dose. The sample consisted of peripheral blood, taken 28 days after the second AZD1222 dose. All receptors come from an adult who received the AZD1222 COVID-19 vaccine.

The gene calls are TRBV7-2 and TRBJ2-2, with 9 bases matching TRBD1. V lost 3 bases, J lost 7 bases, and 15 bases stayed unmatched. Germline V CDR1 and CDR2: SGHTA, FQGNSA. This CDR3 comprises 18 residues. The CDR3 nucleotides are TGTGCCAGCAGCTTCAGGACAGGGGCCTTACTTAGCGGCGGGGAGCTGTTTTTT. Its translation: CASSFRTGALLSGGELFF.

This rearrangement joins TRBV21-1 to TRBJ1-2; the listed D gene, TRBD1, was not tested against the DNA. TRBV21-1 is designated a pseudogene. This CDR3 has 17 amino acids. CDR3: CASSKACCADANYGYTF. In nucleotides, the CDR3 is TGTGCCAGCAGCAAGGCTTGTTGTGCAGATGCTAACTATGGCTACACCTTC.

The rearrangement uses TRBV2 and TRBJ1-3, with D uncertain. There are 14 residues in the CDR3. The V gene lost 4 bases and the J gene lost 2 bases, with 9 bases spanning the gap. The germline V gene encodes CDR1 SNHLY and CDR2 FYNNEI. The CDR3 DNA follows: TGTGCCAGCAGTGTAAGGGTCCCTGGAAACACCATATATTTT. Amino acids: CASSVRVPGNTIYF.

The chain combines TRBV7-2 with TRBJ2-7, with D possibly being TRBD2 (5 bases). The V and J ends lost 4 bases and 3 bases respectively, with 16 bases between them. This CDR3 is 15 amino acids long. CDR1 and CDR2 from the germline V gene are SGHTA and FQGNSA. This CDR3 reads CASSYKTSGNYEQYF. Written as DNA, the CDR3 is TGTGCCAGCAGCTATAAGACGAGCGGCAACTACGAGCAGTACTTC.

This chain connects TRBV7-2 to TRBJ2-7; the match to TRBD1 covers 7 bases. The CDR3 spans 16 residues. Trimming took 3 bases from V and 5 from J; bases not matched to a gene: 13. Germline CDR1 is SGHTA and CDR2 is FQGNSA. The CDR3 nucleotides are TGTGCCAGCAGCTTCCCGGCGGACAGGTGGGACAACGAGCAGTACTTC. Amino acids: CASSFPADRWDNEQYF.

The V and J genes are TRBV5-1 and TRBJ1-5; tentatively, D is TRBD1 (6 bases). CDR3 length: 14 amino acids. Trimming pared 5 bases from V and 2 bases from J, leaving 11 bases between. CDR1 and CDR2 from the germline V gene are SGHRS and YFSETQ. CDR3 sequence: CASSERGGNQPQHF. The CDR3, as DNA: TGCGCCAGCAGTGAGAGGGGGGGCAATCAGCCCCAGCATTTT.

The CDR3, as DNA: TGTGCCTGGGGGCTATTATACAATGAGCAGTTCTTC. Protein sequence: CAWGLLYNEQFF. The V call is TRBV30, the J call TRBJ2-1; D remains unclear. The germline CDR1 and CDR2 sequences are GTSNPN and SVGIG (reference sequence). V lost 5 bases, J lost 4 bases, and 9 bases lay in between. This CDR3 comprises 12 residues.

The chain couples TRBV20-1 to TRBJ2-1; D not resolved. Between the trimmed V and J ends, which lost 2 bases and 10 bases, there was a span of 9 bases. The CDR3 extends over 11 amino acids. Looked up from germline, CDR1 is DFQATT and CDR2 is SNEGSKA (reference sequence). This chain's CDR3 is CSARLRPEQFF. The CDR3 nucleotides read TGCAGTGCTAGACTTAGACCCGAGCAGTTCTTC.

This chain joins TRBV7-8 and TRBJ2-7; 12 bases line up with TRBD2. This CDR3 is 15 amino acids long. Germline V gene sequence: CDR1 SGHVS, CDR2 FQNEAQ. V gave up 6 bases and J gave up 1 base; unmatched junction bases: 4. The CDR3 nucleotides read TGTGCCAGCAGAGCAGGACTAGCGGGATCCTACGAGCAGTACTTC. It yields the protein CASRAGLAGSYEQYF.

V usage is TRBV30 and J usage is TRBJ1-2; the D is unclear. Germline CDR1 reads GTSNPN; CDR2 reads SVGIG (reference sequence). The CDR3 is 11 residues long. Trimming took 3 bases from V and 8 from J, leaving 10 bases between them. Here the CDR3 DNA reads TGTGCCTGGAGGGTTTCGAGGGGCTACACCTTC. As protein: CAWRVSRGYTF.

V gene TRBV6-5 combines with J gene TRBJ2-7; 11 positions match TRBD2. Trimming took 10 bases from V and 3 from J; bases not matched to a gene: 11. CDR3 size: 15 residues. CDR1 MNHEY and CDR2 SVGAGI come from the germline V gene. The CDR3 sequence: CATERTSGPNYEQYF. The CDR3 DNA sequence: TGTGCCACCGAGAGGACTAGCGGGCCGAACTACGAGCAGTACTTC.

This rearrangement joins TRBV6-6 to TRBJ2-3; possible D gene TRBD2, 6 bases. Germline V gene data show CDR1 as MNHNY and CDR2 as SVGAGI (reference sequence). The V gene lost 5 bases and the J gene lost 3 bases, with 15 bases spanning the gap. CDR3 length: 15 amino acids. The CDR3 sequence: CASSRPGSRTDTQYF. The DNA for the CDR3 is TGTGCCAGCAGTCGGCCCGGGAGCCGGACAGATACGCAGTATTTT.